These 2 T cell receptor beta chains originate from one sample sequenced in a study of T cell responses to AZD1222 COVID-19 vaccine. Assay: immunoSEQ multiplex PCR; the TCRdb copy retains only in-frame clones and omits some. The sample holds some 110,000 clones, approximately 90% seen once. Sequenced material: peripheral blood, taken 28 days after the second AZD1222 dose. The receptor source for this set is an adult who received the AZD1222 COVID-19 vaccine.

The rearrangement uses TRBV7-3 and TRBJ2-1; D gene uncertain. This CDR3 has 15 amino acids. Per germline, CDR1 SGHTA and CDR2 FQGTGA. V lost 5 bases and J lost 0, with 11 bases in between. CDR3 protein: CASSPRLNSYNEQFF. The CDR3, as DNA: TGTGCCAGCAGCCCCCGGCTGAACTCCTACAATGAGCAGTTCTTC.

The rearrangement uses TRBV4-1 and TRBJ1-1; D perhaps matches TRBD1 (6 bases). V lost 0 bases and J lost 2, with 13 bases in between. The CDR3 length is 16 residues. The V gene's germline CDR1 is MGHRA and CDR2 YSYEKL. Written as DNA, the CDR3 is TGCGCCAGCAGCCAAGATTACAGGGCTCCTAACACTGAAGCTTTCTTT. Translated, it gives CASSQDYRAPNTEAFF.